The T cell receptor (beta chain) under discussion was sequenced for a study of cytomegalovirus exposure and HLA in healthy donors. This clone was counted once. This CDR3 has 12 amino acids. The germline V and J ends were trimmed by 0 bases and 8 bases, with 10 bases remaining between them. Germline CDR1 GTSNPN, CDR2 SVGIG (reference sequence). PCR involved 60 Vbeta and 13 Jbeta primers. TCRdb's copy holds only in-frame clones and misses some; the assay was immunoSEQ multiplex PCR. Of 60,000 to 80,000 clones listed, over 60% are singletons. The source material was PBMCs. The rearrangement uses TRBV30 and TRBJ1-2, with D tentatively TRBD1 (6 bases). The sequence was obtained from a woman aged 30 to 39 in good health and CMV-seronegative. CDR3 in DNA: TGTGCCTGGAGTGTGGGGGCAAAAGGCTACACCTTC. Translating it yields CAWSVGAKGYTF.